This record looks at one T cell receptor (beta chain) sequence and its context. What it binds is not known. The V gene lost 0 bases and the J gene lost 0 bases, with 12 bases spanning the gap. The CDR3 is 15 residues long. Germline assignment: CDR1 DFQATT and CDR2 SNEGSKA (reference sequence). This specimen comes from a study of CD8+CD57+ T cells in acquired aplastic anemia. At the level of the study: There were about 11 million reads, on average, for CD4+ cells from healthy donors.

General study results and limits: Patients and controls were not found to differ significantly in CD8+ Simpson's diversity. Both patients and controls carried the same twenty-nine CD8+ CDR3 sequences.

Genomic DNA served as template for TCR beta VDJ and CDR3 profiling. TCRdb redid the calling of the reads with MiXCR, one entry per CDR3 protein. The table includes roughly 160,000 distinct CDR3 sequences, 63% detected once. The receptor's source is a human donor in good health. V and J are TRBV20-1 and TRBJ2-7, with TRBD1 as a possible D gene (6 bases). Sequenced sample: sorted CD4+, CD8+, or CD8+CD57+ T cells (not recorded which) from PBMCs. The CDR3 nucleotides are TGCAGTGCTAGAGACTGGGACACGCTCTCCTACGAGCAGTACTTC. It encodes CSARDWDTLSYEQYF.